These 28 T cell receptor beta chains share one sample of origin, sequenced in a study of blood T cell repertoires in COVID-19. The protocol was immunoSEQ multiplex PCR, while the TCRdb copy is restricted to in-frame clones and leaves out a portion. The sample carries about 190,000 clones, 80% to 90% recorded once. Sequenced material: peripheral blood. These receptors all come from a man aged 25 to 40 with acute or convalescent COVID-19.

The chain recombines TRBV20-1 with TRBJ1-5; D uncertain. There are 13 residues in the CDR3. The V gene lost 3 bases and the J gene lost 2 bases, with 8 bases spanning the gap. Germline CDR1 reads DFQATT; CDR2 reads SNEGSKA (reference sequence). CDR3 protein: CSASLGGNQPQHF. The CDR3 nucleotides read TGCAGTGCTAGTTTGGGAGGCAATCAGCCCCAGCATTTT.

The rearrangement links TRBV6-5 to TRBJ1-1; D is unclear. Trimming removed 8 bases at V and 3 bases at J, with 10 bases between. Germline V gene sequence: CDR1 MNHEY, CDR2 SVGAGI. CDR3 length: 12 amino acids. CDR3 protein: CASQRRDTEAFF. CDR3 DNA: TGTGCCAGCCAAAGGAGGGACACTGAAGCTTTCTTT.

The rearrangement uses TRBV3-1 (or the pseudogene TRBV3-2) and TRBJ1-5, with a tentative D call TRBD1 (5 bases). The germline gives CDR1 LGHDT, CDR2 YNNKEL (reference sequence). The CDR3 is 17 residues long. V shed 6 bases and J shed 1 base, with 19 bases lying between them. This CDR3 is CASRNSGGGSSNQPQHF. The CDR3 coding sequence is TGTGCCAGCAGGAACTCCGGGGGGGGTTCCAGCAATCAGCCCCAGCATTTT.

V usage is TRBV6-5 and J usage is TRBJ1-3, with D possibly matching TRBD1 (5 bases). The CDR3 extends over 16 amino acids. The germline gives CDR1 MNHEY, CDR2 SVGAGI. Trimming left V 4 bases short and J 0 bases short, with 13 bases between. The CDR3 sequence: CASSLGGVSSGNTIYF. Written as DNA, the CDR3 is TGTGCCAGCAGTTTGGGGGGGGTCAGCTCTGGAAACACCATATATTTT.

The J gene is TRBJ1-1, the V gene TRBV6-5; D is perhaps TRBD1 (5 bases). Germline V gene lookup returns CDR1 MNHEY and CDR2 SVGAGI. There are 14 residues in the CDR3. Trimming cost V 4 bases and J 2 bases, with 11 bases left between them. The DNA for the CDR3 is TGTGCCAGCAGTTCGCACAGGATTAACACTGAAGCTTTCTTT. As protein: CASSSHRINTEAFF.

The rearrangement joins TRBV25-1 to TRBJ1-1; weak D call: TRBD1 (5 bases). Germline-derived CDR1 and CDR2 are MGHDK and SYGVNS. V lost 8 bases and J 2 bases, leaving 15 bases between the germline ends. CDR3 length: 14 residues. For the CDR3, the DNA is TGTGCCAGCCACTCGCAGGGCAGAAACACTGAAGCTTTCTTT. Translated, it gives CASHSQGRNTEAFF. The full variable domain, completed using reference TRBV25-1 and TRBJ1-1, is EADIYQTPRYLVIGTGKKITLECSQTMGHDKMYWYQQDPGMELHLIHYSYGVNSTEKGDLSSESTVSRIRTEHFPLTLESARPSHTSQYLCASHSQGRNTEAFFGQGTRLTVV.

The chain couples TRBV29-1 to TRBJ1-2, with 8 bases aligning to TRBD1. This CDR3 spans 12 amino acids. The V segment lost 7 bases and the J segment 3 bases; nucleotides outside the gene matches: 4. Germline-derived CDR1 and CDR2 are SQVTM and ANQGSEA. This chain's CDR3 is CSADRGYYGYTF. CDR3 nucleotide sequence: TGCAGCGCAGACAGGGGCTACTATGGCTACACCTTC.

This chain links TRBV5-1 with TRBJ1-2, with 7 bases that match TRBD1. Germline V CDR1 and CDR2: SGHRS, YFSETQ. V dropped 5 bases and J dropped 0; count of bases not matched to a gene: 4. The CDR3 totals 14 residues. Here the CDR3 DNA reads TGCGCCAGCAGGCAACAGGGGACTAACTATGGCTACACCTTC. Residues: CASRQQGTNYGYTF.

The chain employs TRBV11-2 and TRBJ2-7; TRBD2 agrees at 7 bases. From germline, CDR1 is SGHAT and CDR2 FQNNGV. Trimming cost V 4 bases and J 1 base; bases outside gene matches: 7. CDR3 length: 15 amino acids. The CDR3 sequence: CASSSTSSGSYEQYF. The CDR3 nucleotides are TGTGCCAGCAGCTCGACCTCTAGCGGATCCTACGAGCAGTACTTC.

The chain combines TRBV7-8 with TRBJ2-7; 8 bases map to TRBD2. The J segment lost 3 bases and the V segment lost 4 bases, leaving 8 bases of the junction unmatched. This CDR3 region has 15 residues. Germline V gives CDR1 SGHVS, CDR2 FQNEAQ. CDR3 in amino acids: CASSSSGSLDYEQYF. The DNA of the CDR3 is TGTGCCAGCAGCTCAAGCGGGAGCCTGGACTACGAGCAGTACTTC. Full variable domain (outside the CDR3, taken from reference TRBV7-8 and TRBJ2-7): GAGVSQSPRYKVAKRGQDVALRCDPISGHVSLFWYQQALGQGPEFLTYFQNEAQLDKSGLPSDRFFAERPEGSVSTLKIQRTQQEDSAVYLCASSSSGSLDYEQYFGPGTRLTVT.

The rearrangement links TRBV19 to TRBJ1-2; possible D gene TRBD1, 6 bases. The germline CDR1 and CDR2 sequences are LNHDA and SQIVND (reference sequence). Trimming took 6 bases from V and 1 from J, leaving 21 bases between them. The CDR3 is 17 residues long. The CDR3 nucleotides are TGTGCCAGTAGCTCTACCTTGACAGGCCTTCTTAACTATGGCTACACCTTC. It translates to CASSSTLTGLLNYGYTF.

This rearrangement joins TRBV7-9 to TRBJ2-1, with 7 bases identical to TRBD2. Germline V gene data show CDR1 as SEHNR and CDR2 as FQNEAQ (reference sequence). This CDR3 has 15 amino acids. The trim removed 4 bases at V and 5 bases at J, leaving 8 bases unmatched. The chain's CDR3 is CASSSRLASDNEQFF. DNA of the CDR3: TGTGCCAGCAGCTCCCGACTAGCATCGGACAATGAGCAGTTCTTC. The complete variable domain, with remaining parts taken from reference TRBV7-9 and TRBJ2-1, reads DTGVSQNPRHKITKRGQNVTFRCDPISEHNRLYWYRQTLGQGPEFLTYFQNEAQLEKSRLLSDRFSAERPKGSFSTLEIQRTEQGDSAMYLCASSSRLASDNEQFFGPGTRLTVL.

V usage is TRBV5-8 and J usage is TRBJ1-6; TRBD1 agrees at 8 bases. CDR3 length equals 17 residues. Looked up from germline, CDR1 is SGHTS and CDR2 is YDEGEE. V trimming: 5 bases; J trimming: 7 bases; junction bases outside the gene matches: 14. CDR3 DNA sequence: TGTGCCAGCAGATCTTCGATCGGACAGGGAGGGAATTCACCCCTCCACTTT. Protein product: CASRSSIGQGGNSPLHF.

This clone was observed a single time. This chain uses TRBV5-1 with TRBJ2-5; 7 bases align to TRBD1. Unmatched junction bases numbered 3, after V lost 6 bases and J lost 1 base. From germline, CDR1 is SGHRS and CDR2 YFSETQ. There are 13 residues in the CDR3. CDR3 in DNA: TGCGCCAGCAACTCAGGGGGCCAAGAGACCCAGTACTTC. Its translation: CASNSGGQETQYF.

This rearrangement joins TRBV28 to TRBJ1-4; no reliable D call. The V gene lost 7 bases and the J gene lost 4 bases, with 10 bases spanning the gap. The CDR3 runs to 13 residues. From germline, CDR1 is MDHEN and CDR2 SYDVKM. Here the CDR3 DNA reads TGTGCCAGCAATCCCCGGGTTAATGAAAAACTGTTTTTT. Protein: CASNPRVNEKLFF.

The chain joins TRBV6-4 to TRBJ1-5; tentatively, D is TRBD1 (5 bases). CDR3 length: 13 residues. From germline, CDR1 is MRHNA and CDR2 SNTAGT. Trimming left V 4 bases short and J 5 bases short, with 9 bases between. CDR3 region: CASSAEGDQPQHF. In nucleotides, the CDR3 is TGTGCCAGCAGTGCCGAAGGGGATCAGCCCCAGCATTTT.

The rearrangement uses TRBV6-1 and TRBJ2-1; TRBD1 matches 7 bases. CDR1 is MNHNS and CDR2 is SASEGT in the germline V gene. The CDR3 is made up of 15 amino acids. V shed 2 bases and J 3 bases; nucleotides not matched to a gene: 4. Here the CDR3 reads CASSESGGFYNEQFF. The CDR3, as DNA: TGTGCCAGCAGTGAATCAGGGGGATTCTACAATGAGCAGTTCTTC.

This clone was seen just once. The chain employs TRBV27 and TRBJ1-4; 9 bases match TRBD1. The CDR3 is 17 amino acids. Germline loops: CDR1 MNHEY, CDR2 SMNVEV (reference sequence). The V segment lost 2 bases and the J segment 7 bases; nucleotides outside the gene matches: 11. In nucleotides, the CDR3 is TGTGCCAGCAGTTTAATAGGACAGGGGCAGGGGAGTGAAAAACTGTTTTTT. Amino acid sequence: CASSLIGQGQGSEKLFF.

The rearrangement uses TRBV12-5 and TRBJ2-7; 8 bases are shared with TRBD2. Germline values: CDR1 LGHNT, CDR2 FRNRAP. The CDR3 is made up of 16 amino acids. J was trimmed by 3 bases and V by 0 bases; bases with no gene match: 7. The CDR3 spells CASGLVRGGFIYEQYF. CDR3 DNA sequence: TGTGCTAGTGGTTTGGTACGGGGGGGCTTTATCTACGAGCAGTACTTC.

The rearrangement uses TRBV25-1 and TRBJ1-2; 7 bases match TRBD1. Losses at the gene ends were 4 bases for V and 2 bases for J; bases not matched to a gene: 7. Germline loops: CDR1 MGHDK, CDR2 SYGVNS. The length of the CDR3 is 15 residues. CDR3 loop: CASSANRGTNYGYTF. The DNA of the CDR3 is TGTGCCAGCAGTGCAAACAGGGGAACAAACTATGGCTACACCTTC.

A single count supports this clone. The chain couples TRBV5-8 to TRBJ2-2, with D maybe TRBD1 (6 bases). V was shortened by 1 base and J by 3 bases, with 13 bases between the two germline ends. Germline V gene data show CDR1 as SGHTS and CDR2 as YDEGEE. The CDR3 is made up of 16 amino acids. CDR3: CASSLIGQSYTGELFF. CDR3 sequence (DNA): TGTGCCAGCAGCTTGATAGGACAGAGTTACACCGGGGAGCTGTTTTTT.

The CDR3 sequence: CASNYGGQGSNQPQHF. CDR3 sequence (DNA): TGTGCCAGCAACTACGGAGGTCAGGGGAGCAATCAGCCCCAGCATTTT. J is TRBJ1-5 and V is TRBV7-3; D possibly corresponds to TRBD1 (6 bases). CDR1 and CDR2 (germline): SGHTA, FQGTGA. V was trimmed by 7 bases and J by 1 base, leaving 17 bases between them. The CDR3 runs 16 residues.

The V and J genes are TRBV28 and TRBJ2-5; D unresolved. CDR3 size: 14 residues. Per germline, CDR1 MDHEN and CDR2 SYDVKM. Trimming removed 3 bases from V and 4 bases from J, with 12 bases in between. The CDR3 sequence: CASSLANSGETQYF. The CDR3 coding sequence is TGTGCCAGCAGTTTGGCCAATTCGGGAGAGACCCAGTACTTC.

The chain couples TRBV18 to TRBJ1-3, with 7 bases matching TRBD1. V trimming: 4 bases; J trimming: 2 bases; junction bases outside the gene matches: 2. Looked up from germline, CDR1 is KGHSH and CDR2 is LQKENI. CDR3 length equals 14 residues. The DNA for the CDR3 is TGTGCCAGCTCACAGGACAGGACTGGAAACACCATATATTTT. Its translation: CASSQDRTGNTIYF.

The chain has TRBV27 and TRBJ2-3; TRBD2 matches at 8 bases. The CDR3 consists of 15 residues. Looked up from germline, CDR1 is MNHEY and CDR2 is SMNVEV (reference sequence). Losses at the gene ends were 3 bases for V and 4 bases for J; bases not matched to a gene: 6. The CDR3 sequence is CASSFLAGGPDTQYF. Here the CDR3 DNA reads TGTGCCAGCAGTTTTTTGGCGGGGGGCCCAGATACGCAGTATTTT.

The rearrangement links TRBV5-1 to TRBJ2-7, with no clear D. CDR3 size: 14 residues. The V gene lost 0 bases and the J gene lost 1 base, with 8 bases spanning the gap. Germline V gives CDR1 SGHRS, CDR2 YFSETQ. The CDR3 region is CASSLAVLSYEQYF. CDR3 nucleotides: TGCGCCAGCAGCTTGGCGGTCCTGTCCTACGAGCAGTACTTC.

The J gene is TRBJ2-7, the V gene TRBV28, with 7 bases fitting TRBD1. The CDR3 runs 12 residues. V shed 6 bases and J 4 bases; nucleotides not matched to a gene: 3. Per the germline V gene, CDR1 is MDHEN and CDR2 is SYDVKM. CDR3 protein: CASSADRYEQYF. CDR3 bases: TGTGCCAGCAGCGCGGACAGGTACGAGCAGTACTTC.

The CDR3 reads CASSLGGLSTDTQYF. CDR3 bases: TGTGCCAGCAGCTTAGGTGGGCTTAGCACAGATACGCAGTATTTT. V and J are TRBV11-3 and TRBJ2-3; D is unresolved. V was trimmed by 1 base and J by 0 bases, leaving 8 bases between them. Germline CDR1 SGHNT, CDR2 YENEEA. This CDR3 is 15 amino acids long.